This TCR beta chain is from a study of CD8+ T cells in alopecia areata. Across the whole study: A regimen of oral tofacitinib, 5 to 10 mg twice daily, was given to treated patients. Study-wide results and limits: Sequences from scalp samples also cover resident alphabeta T cells of normal skin.

V lost 1 base to trimming and J lost 10 bases, with 11 bases between them. CDR1 is SEHNR, CDR2 FQNEAQ, per germline (reference sequence). The CDR3 runs to 14 residues. The sample holds a few counts of this clone. Antigen: not known. Extracted RNA was reverse transcribed, and the resulting cDNA served as sequencing template. The assay was immunoSEQ multiplex PCR, and TCRdb's table has in-frame clones only and misses some. The sample lists some 96,000 clones, roughly two thirds occurring once. The treatment here: oral pan-JAK inhibitor, 5-10 mg twice daily. Specimen: CD8+ T cells sorted from blood, collected at week 4, from a patient treated with tofacitinib. V is TRBV7-9 and J is TRBJ1-6; D is unresolved. The clonotype was recovered from a human donor with alopecia areata. The CDR3 reads CASSLVSGRSPLHF. The CDR3 nucleotides read TGTGCCAGCAGCTTAGTTTCGGGGAGGTCACCCCTCCACTTT.